Sequencing of this T cell receptor (beta chain) was carried out in a study of blood T cell repertoires in COVID-19. Study summary: The United States, Italy and Spain provided the acute and convalescent COVID-19 samples. Nucleic acid was either cDNA or gDNA, and it came from T cells, B-cell-depleted T cells, or PBMCs.

The CDR3 is 16 amino acids. V dropped 5 bases and J dropped 7; count of bases not matched to a gene: 12. In germline, CDR1 is PRHDT, CDR2 FYEKMQ (reference sequence). Repertoires were generated with immunoSEQ multiplex PCR, while TCRdb's copy carries only in-frame clones and drops some. The sample records fewer than 250,000 clones, roughly 91% being singletons. J is TRBJ2-2 and V is TRBV13; TRBD2 matches 8 bases. Sequencing was carried out using PBMCs or T cells enriched from blood (not recorded which). The clonotype comes from a man in his thirties or forties in a cohort exposed to, infected with or recovered from COVID-19 (not recorded which). The CDR3 DNA is TGTGCCAGCAGCCGACCGGGGGGGCGTAGAAACGGGGAGCTGTTTTTT. It encodes CASSRPGGRRNGELFF.